This section outlines one T cell receptor beta chain sequence together with its context. This clone was picked up a small number of times. What this receptor recognizes is not known. One base away there is no much larger clone; base qualities are not given. The CDR3 sequence holds 14 residues, the cysteine and phenylalanine included. The CDR3 DNA has 42 bases and is translated from base 1. CDR1 and CDR2 were assigned from the germline V gene (reference sequence) as GTSNPN and SVGIG. These data come from a study of blood T cell repertoires in COVID-19 (dated by TCRdb to about 2020). Regarding the research as a whole: The collaborator samples originated in the United States, Italy and Spain and spanned the acute and convalescent phases of COVID-19. The prospective study material was composed of cDNA or gDNA derived from T cells, B-cell-depleted T cells, or PBMCs. The dataset comprised deeply sampled blood TCRbeta repertoires from subjects exposed to, actively infected with, or recovered from COVID-19. The repertoires were released in a freely available public database meant as a resource for research on the immune response to SARS-CoV-2. The samples were drawn from the first 160 participants of the ongoing ImmuneRACE study and from 1,254 subjects provided by 6 global collaborators. Sample metadata almost always included a de-identified subject ID, COVID-19 status, age in years and sex. Where HLA class I and class II types were available, the types were taken from metadata supplied by the sample provider, not from assay-based typing.

What the study reported, not specific to this receptor: Clinical and demographic metadata were provided uncurated, with the amount varying by source and participant.

The immunoSEQ Assay, a bias-controlled multiplex PCR, was used to amplify TCRbeta CDR3 regions from genomic DNA. The authors processed their data as follows. The number of nucleated cells in each sample was estimated by amplification of reference gene primers within the assay. Sequence reads were collapsed and filtered to measure the absolute abundance of every unique TCRbeta CDR3 rearrangement. For each sample, productive Simpson clonality was calculated by taking the square root of Simpson's diversity index across productive rearrangements. Held by TCRdb, this immuneACCESS table contains in-frame sequences only and omits some clones. Under half of the omission traces to an unresolved V gene where checked; the cause of the rest is unknown. V, J and clone size derive from that table, while D and trimming were established from the DNA sequence. The sample table records over 10,000 clones; nearly 90% of these occur just once. The top ten constitute around 21% of the sample.

Each collaborating institution followed its own protocols to collect whole blood in K2EDTA tubes. For TCRbeta analysis, collaborators shipped samples as frozen whole blood, isolated PBMCs, or DNA extracted from either of those sample types. This sequence was found in a human donor with active COVID-19. The donor label of this sample is uncertain. Recombination connected TRBV30 to TRBJ2-7, with 7 bases matching TRBD1. Sequencing was carried out using peripheral blood. The nucleotide sequence reads as follows: TGTGCGGTGTCGAAGGACAGGCCCTCCTACGAGCAGTACTTC. It translates to CAVSKDRPSYEQYF.